The clone carrying this T cell receptor beta chain showed up just once. This record comes from a study of blood T cell repertoires in COVID-19. Background on the study: There were acute and convalescent COVID-19 samples, and they came from the United States, Italy and Spain. PBMCs, B-cell-depleted T cells, or T cells provided the cDNA or gDNA that made up the material.

V gave up 7 bases and J gave up 4 bases, with 17 bases separating them. Germline loops: CDR1 SGHRS, CDR2 YFSETQ. The CDR3 has 14 residues. In the original workflow: Nucleated cell number was recorded as an estimate derived from reference gene primer amplification. Method: immunoSEQ multiplex PCR; TCRdb's copy keeps in-frame clones and lacks some. That table supplies the V and J calls and clone size; D and trimming were determined from the DNA. This sample has 150,000 to 180,000 clones, with roughly 80% found just once. What was sequenced was peripheral blood. This TCR was sampled from a woman aged 60-75 years with acute or convalescent COVID-19. The J gene is TRBJ1-2, the V gene TRBV5-1; D uncertain. CDR3: CASATGDLVYGYTF. CDR3 coding DNA: TGCGCCAGCGCCACCGGGGATCTCGTCTATGGCTACACCTTC.